These 31 T cell receptor beta chains share one sample of origin, sequenced in a study of identical twins. TCRdb fed the 5' RACE reads into MiXCR, producing one record per CDR3 protein. The sample yields over 600,000 distinct CDR3 sequences, 21% seen once. The same data also went into a second study, on T cells expressing NK-cell markers.

Source material: PBMCs. These receptors came from a woman aged 18-30 years in good health.

This chain joins TRBV7-3 and TRBJ2-7; D tentatively reads TRBD1 or TRBD2 (6 bases each). The germline V gene encodes CDR1 SGHTA and CDR2 FQGTGA. V was shortened by 2 bases and J by 7 bases, with 12 bases between the two germline ends. This CDR3 is built from 13 residues. CDR3 amino acids: CASSLLGGEEQYF. The CDR3 DNA reads as TGTGCCAGCAGCTTATTGGGGGGCGAAGAGCAGTACTTC.

J is TRBJ2-2 and V is TRBV20-1; TRBD2 agrees at 13 bases. In germline, CDR1 is DFQATT, CDR2 SNEGSKA (reference sequence). After removal of 3 bases from V and 7 bases from J, the junction contained 8 bases not matched to a gene. CDR3 size: 16 residues. In DNA form, the CDR3 reads TGCAGTGCTAGGTCCGGACTAGCGGGAGAGTTCGGGGAGCTGTTTTTT. It is translated as CSARSGLAGEFGELFF.

The chain carries TRBV25-1 and TRBJ2-1; 7 nucleotides match TRBD2. V shed 3 bases, J shed 6 bases, and the junction held 20 bases outside the gene matches. This CDR3 is built from 19 residues. Germline lookup yields CDR1 MGHDK and CDR2 SYGVNS. The CDR3 protein is CASSETRGGRGYDGNEQFF. For the CDR3, the DNA is TGTGCCAGCAGTGAGACGAGGGGCGGGAGAGGGTATGATGGCAATGAGCAGTTCTTC. Filled out from reference TRBV25-1 and TRBJ2-1, the complete variable domain reads EADIYQTPRYLVIGTGKKITLECSQTMGHDKMYWYQQDPGMELHLIHYSYGVNSTEKGDLSSESTVSRIRTEHFPLTLESARPSHTSQYLCASSETRGGRGYDGNEQFFGPGTRLTVL.

The chain has TRBV5-1 and TRBJ2-1; D is possibly TRBD1 (5 bases). CDR3 length equals 15 residues. Trimming removed 0 bases from V and 6 bases from J, with 13 bases in between. Germline loops: CDR1 SGHRS, CDR2 YFSETQ. The CDR3 DNA sequence: TGCGCCAGCAGCTTGGTCACGGTAAGGGGCAATGAGCAGTTCTTC. Amino acids: CASSLVTVRGNEQFF. The full variable domain, rest sourced from reference TRBV5-1 and TRBJ2-1, is KAGVTQTPRYLIKTRGQQVTLSCSPISGHRSVSWYQQTPGQGLQFLFEYFSETQRNKGNFPGRFSGRQFSNSRSEMNVSTLELGDSALYLCASSLVTVRGNEQFFGPGTRLTVL.

This clonotype has a count of ten or more. This chain connects TRBV20-1 to TRBJ2-5; D is unresolved. Trimming cost V 5 bases and J 5 bases, with 12 bases left between them. This CDR3 has 12 residues. Germline V gives CDR1 DFQATT, CDR2 SNEGSKA (reference sequence). CDR3 nucleotide sequence: TGCAGTGCTGGCAAGTTAGTGGAGACCCAGTACTTC. Residues: CSAGKLVETQYF.

J is TRBJ2-3 and V is TRBV12-5, with 11 bases fitting TRBD2. V shed 1 base, J shed 4 bases, and the junction held 4 bases outside the gene matches. This CDR3 is 16 amino acids long. Germline V CDR1 and CDR2: LGHNT, FRNRAP. CDR3 sequence: CASGLELAGVPDTQYF. As DNA, the CDR3 is TGTGCTAGTGGTTTGGAACTAGCGGGAGTCCCAGATACGCAGTATTTT.

The chain has TRBV20-1 and TRBJ1-2; D is possibly TRBD1 (6 bases). The CDR3 sequence is 12 residues long. The V and J ends lost 5 bases and 4 bases respectively, with 11 bases between them. From germline, CDR1 is DFQATT and CDR2 SNEGSKA (reference sequence). The CDR3 region is CSAPGHLYGYTF. As DNA, the CDR3 is TGCAGTGCTCCGGGACACCTCTATGGCTACACCTTC.

There are a few counts of this clonotype. The CDR3 DNA is TGTGCCAGCAGCTTCCTTGCCTCCACAGATACGCAGTATTTT. Its protein is CASSFLASTDTQYF. The V call is TRBV7-2, the J call TRBJ2-3; D not certain. Germline values: CDR1 SGHTA, CDR2 FQGNSA. Trimming cost V 3 bases and J 2 bases, with 9 bases left between them. The CDR3 is made up of 14 amino acids.

The chain joins TRBV20-1 to TRBJ2-3; 8 bases map to TRBD1. The germline V gene has CDR1 DFQATT and CDR2 SNEGSKA (reference sequence). J lost 5 bases, V lost 5 bases, and 12 bases had no gene match. This CDR3 has 15 amino acids. CDR3 protein: CSARRRGLRQDTQYF. DNA for the CDR3: TGCAGTGCTCGACGCAGGGGGCTTCGGCAAGATACGCAGTATTTT.

The chain recombines TRBV4-2 with TRBJ2-6; the D is unclear. V was shortened by 3 bases and J by 0 bases, with 6 bases between the two germline ends. Germline lookup yields CDR1 LGHNA and CDR2 YNFKEQ. CDR3 length: 15 residues. CDR3 nucleotide sequence: TGTGCCAGCAGCCAGGGTAACTCTGGGGCCAACGTCCTGACTTTC. Protein: CASSQGNSGANVLTF.

This clonotype was counted a few times. The V call is TRBV20-1, the J call TRBJ2-1, with D uncertain. CDR3 size: 12 residues. Deletions cut 6 bases from V and 6 bases from J, with 12 bases between. Per germline, CDR1 DFQATT and CDR2 SNEGSKA (reference sequence). The CDR3 DNA follows: TGCAGTGCCGCAGTTAGGAGCAATGAGCAGTTCTTC. It encodes CSAAVRSNEQFF.

This chain joins TRBV25-1 and TRBJ2-1; D may be TRBD2 (6 bases). The CDR3 length is 16 residues. The germline V and J ends were trimmed by 4 bases and 6 bases, with 19 bases remaining between them. CDR1 and CDR2 (germline): MGHDK, SYGVNS. CDR3 nucleotides: TGTGCCAGCAGTGGCTCAACCCCGAGGGGACTCAATGAGCAGTTCTTC. Its protein is CASSGSTPRGLNEQFF.

This clonotype showed up just a few times. The V call is TRBV12-3 or TRBV12-4, the J call TRBJ1-3, with 7 bases matching TRBD1. CDR3 length: 13 amino acids. V lost 6 bases and J lost 5; bases outside the gene matches: 4. The CDR3 bases are TGTGCCAGCAGGGGACAGTCAAGAAACACCATATATTTT. This translates into CASRGQSRNTIYF.

This clonotype was detected ten times or more. J is TRBJ1-5 and V is TRBV6-5; D is ambiguous. This CDR3 is built from 14 residues. Trimming stripped 6 bases from V and 7 bases from J, with 16 bases between. The germline CDR1 and CDR2 sequences are MNHEY and SVGAGI. The CDR3 loop reads CASSLVRSLQPQHF. Here the CDR3 DNA reads TGTGCCAGCAGCTTAGTCAGGTCGTTACAGCCCCAGCATTTT.

This chain uses TRBV20-1 with TRBJ2-4, with D possibly matching TRBD1 (5 bases). The germline CDR1 and CDR2 sequences are DFQATT and SNEGSKA (reference sequence). V was shortened by 6 bases and J by 1 base, with 13 bases between the two germline ends. This CDR3 has 14 residues. The CDR3 is CSAGDSGAKNIQYF. For the CDR3, the DNA is TGCAGTGCAGGGGATAGTGGGGCCAAAAACATTCAGTACTTC.

This clonotype was detected ten times or more. The chain links TRBV12-3 or TRBV12-4 to TRBJ2-4, with D perhaps being TRBD1 or TRBD2 (5 bases each). V was trimmed by 7 bases and J by 1 base, leaving 11 bases between them. This CDR3 contains 14 residues. In nucleotides, the CDR3 is TGTGCCAGCATTGGAGAGGGGGCCAAAAACATTCAGTACTTC. Protein: CASIGEGAKNIQYF.

This chain links TRBV29-1 with TRBJ2-1; the match to TRBD1 covers 11 bases. Germline trimming cut 4 bases from V and 3 bases from J; bases unmatched to any gene: 2. The CDR3 runs 14 residues. Germline V gives CDR1 SQVTM, CDR2 ANQGSEA. The CDR3: CSVGGQGDYNEQFF. CDR3 DNA sequence: TGCAGCGTTGGGGGACAGGGGGACTACAATGAGCAGTTCTTC.

As regards this clonotype: A clone one base away is much larger, so this may be a read error. The chain employs TRBV6-1 and TRBJ2-7, with TRBD1 matching 11 bases. Germline trimming cut 6 bases from V and 0 bases from J; bases unmatched to any gene: 4. The CDR3 is made up of 15 amino acids. CDR1 and CDR2 from the germline V gene are MNHNS and SASEGT. DNA for the CDR3: TGTGCCAGCAGGACCGGGACAGGGGGCTCCTACGAGCAGTACTTC. Translating it yields CASRTGTGGSYEQYF.

Points on this clonotype: The junction departs from germline at one end; a sequencing error may be responsible. This rearrangement joins TRBV13 to TRBJ2-1, with 9 bases identical to TRBD2. CDR3 length: 16 amino acids. Germline V gives CDR1 PRHDT, CDR2 FYEKMQ (reference sequence). The CDR3 sequence is CASSPDRTSEEGEQFF. For the CDR3, the DNA is TGTGCCAGCAGCCCAGACCGGACTAGCGAGGAGGGTGAGCAGTTTTTC.

This clonotype was seen just once. The CDR3 spells CASSLEHGPQETQYF. The CDR3, as DNA: TGTGCCAGCAGCTTAGAACACGGGCCACAAGAGACCCAGTACTTC. The chain employs TRBV7-9 and TRBJ2-5; D gene uncertain. Trimming removed 1 base from V and 2 bases from J, with 11 bases in between. The length of the CDR3 is 15 residues. Germline lookup yields CDR1 SEHNR and CDR2 FQNEAQ (reference sequence).

The chain has TRBV2 and TRBJ2-5; TRBD1 might be the D (6 bases). Germline assignment: CDR1 SNHLY and CDR2 FYNNEI. V shed 1 base and J shed 5 bases, with 11 bases lying between them. The CDR3 extends over 14 amino acids. This CDR3 reads CASSEDRDKETQYF. The CDR3 coding sequence is TGTGCCAGCAGTGAAGACAGGGACAAGGAGACCCAGTACTTC. The variable domain in full, with the rest retrieved from reference TRBV2 and TRBJ2-5, is EPEVTQTPSHQVTQMGQEVILRCVPISNHLYFYWYRQILGQKVEFLVSFYNNEISEKSEIFDDQFSVERPDGSNFTLKIRSTKLEDSAMYFCASSEDRDKETQYFGPGTRLLVL.

This clonotype has at least ten counts. The chain links TRBV29-1 to TRBJ2-1, with D unresolved. Germline CDR1 SQVTM, CDR2 ANQGSEA. The CDR3 is made up of 12 amino acids. V was pared by 5 bases and J by 7 bases, with 12 bases between. The CDR3 region is CSVLKGGNEQFF. In DNA form, the CDR3 reads TGCAGCGTTTTAAAGGGTGGGAATGAGCAGTTCTTC.

This clonotype was seen a handful of times. This chain links TRBV12-5 with TRBJ2-3, with D perhaps TRBD2 (6 bases). V was clipped by 2 bases and J by 2 bases, with 20 bases between them. CDR1 and CDR2 (germline): LGHNT, FRNRAP. This CDR3 is built from 18 residues. The CDR3 loop reads CASGLSPDGGPITDTQYF. The CDR3 DNA reads TGTGCTAGTGGTTTGTCCCCGGACGGGGGACCAATCACAGATACGCAGTATTTT.

In DNA, the CDR3 is TGCGCCAGCAGCTTGGGTGGGGATTTACCCTACGAGCAGTACTTC. Its translation: CASSLGGDLPYEQYF. The chain links TRBV5-1 to TRBJ2-7; no reliable D call. CDR3 length: 15 amino acids. Germline loops: CDR1 SGHRS, CDR2 YFSETQ. V was shortened by 0 bases and J by 2 bases, with 12 bases between the two germline ends.

In this sample, this clonotype turned up a few times. This chain uses TRBV6-1 with TRBJ2-1, with 8 bases aligning to TRBD1. The germline gives CDR1 MNHNS, CDR2 SASEGT. This CDR3 is built from 14 residues. Trimming took 7 bases from V and 5 from J; bases not matched to a gene: 7. DNA for the CDR3: TGTGCCAGCAACCGACAGGGGATCGACAATGAGCAGTTCTTC. It encodes CASNRQGIDNEQFF.

V gene TRBV11-2 combines with J gene TRBJ2-1; D gene ambiguous. The length of the CDR3 is 15 residues. Germline values: CDR1 SGHAT, CDR2 FQNNGV. Trimming removed 2 bases at V and 2 bases at J, with 10 bases between. CDR3 region: CASSLNAATYNEQFF. CDR3 DNA sequence: TGTGCCAGCAGCTTAAATGCCGCCACCTACAATGAGCAGTTCTTC. Full variable domain (missing parts from reference TRBV11-2 and TRBJ2-1): EAGVAQSPRYKIIEKRQSVAFWCNPISGHATLYWYQQILGQGPKLLIQFQNNGVVDDSQLPKDRFSAERLKGVDSTLKIQPAKLEDSAVYLCASSLNAATYNEQFFGPGTRLTVL.

This clonotype occurred a few times. V and J are TRBV7-2 and TRBJ2-7; 8 bases align to TRBD1. Germline loops: CDR1 SGHTA, CDR2 FQGNSA. J lost 1 base, V lost 6 bases, and 11 bases had no gene match. The length of the CDR3 is 16 residues. CDR3 sequence: CASRPVGQGPSYEQYF. Written as DNA, the CDR3 is TGTGCCAGCAGACCCGTCGGACAGGGCCCATCCTACGAGCAGTACTTC. Drawing the rest from reference TRBV7-2 and TRBJ2-7, the complete variable domain is GAGVSQSPSNKVTEKGKDVELRCDPISGHTALYWYRQSLGQGLEFLIYFQGNSAPDKSGLPSDRFSAERTGGSVSTLTIQRTQQEDSAVYLCASRPVGQGPSYEQYFGPGTRLTVT.

This clonotype showed up just once. The V gene is TRBV7-2, the J gene TRBJ2-1, with TRBD1 as a possible D gene (8 bases). The CDR3 sequence is 16 residues long. CDR1 and CDR2 from the germline V gene are SGHTA and FQGNSA. With 5 bases removed from V and 9 bases from J, the gap between germline ends came to 23 bases. The CDR3 nucleotides read TGTGCCAGCAGCCTTTTACAGGGGGGGGTTAGTAGTGAGCAGTTCTTC. Its protein product is CASSLLQGGVSSEQFF.

This clonotype was counted ten times or more. This chain connects TRBV20-1 to TRBJ1-4; no clear D gene. Trimming stripped 3 bases from V and 0 bases from J, with 5 bases between. This CDR3 is built from 13 residues. Germline V lookup: CDR1 DFQATT, CDR2 SNEGSKA (reference sequence). The CDR3: CSASTATNEKLFF. The CDR3, as DNA: TGCAGTGCTAGCACAGCAACTAATGAAAAACTGTTTTTT.

The CDR3 sequence is CASSSRLFSPLHF. DNA of the CDR3: TGTGCCAGCAGCTCGCGCTTGTTTTCACCCCTCCACTTT. The rearrangement links TRBV7-2 to TRBJ1-6; unclear D gene. This CDR3 spans 13 amino acids. Trimming pared 4 bases from V and 9 bases from J, leaving 10 bases between. Germline V gene lookup returns CDR1 SGHTA and CDR2 FQGNSA.

The V gene is TRBV20-1, the J gene TRBJ2-5; D unresolved. V dropped 0 bases and J dropped 5 bases, with 10 bases sitting between them. Germline V gene lookup returns CDR1 DFQATT and CDR2 SNEGSKA (reference sequence). This CDR3 is 13 amino acids long. CDR3 nucleotides: TGCAGTGCTAGAGATCGGGTAGTCGAGACCCAGTACTTC. Translating gives CSARDRVVETQYF.